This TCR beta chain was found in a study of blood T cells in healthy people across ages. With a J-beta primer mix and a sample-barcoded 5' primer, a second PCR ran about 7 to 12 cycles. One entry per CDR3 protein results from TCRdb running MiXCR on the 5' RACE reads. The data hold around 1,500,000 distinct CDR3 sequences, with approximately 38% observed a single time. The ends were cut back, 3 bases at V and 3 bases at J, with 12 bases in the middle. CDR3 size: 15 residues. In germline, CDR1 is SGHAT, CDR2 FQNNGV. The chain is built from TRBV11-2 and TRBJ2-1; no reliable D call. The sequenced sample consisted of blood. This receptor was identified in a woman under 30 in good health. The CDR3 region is CASSFSRAHYNEQFF. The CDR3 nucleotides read TGTGCCAGCAGCTTTAGCCGGGCTCACTACAATGAGCAGTTCTTC.